Listed below are T cell receptor beta chains from one sample, sequenced in a study of long-term antiretroviral therapy in people with HIV. Data came from immunoSEQ multiplex PCR; TCRdb stores just in-frame clones and leaves some out. The data show about 12,000 clones, with roughly 79% seen just once and approximately 10% held by the top ten. The sample consisted of unsorted PBMCs, taken 0.8 years before starting antiretroviral therapy. The receptors were gathered from a middle-aged woman with HIV. Both conserved end residues are part of each CDR3. Fields, in order: V gene, clone size, J gene, D gene, CDR3 DNA, CDR3 protein. The D gene is left open where the match is weak. For some rows the clone size is stated as once, few or many, or as a class when expanded; others skip it.

TRBV19,-,TRBJ2-1,-,TGTGCCAGTAGTATCGGAGGAATTGGGTACAATGAGCAGTTCTTC,CASSIGGIGYNEQFF
TRBV5-1,-,TRBJ2-1,TRBD1,TGCGCCAGCACCCTCCCCTTGACAGGGGGCGGTGAGCAGTTCTTC,CASTLPLTGGGEQFF
TRBV28,-,TRBJ1-2,TRBD1,TGTGCCAGCTCTTCCGGACAGGGTAGCTATGGCTACACCTTC,CASSSGQGSYGYTF
TRBV19,-,TRBJ2-1,TRBD2,TGTGCCAGTAGTAGGGGTAACAGCGGGAGTTACAATGAGCAGTTCTTC,CASSRGNSGSYNEQFF
TRBV6-1,-,TRBJ1-4,-,TGTGCCAGCAGTGATATGGGGCTAGGGGAAAAACTGTTTTTT,CASSDMGLGEKLFF
TRBV19,-,TRBJ2-2,TRBD1,TGTGCCAGTACTCCCTCCGGGACAGGGAACACCGGGGAGCTGTTTTTT,CASTPSGTGNTGELFF
TRBV20-1,-,TRBJ1-3,-,TGCAGTGCTGCTGGAGGAAACACCATATATTTT,CSAAGGNTIYF
TRBV18,-,TRBJ1-6,TRBD1,TGTGCCAGCTCACCAGTTTACGGACAGGGCGATAATTCACCCCTCCACTTT,CASSPVYGQGDNSPLHF
TRBV4-1,-,TRBJ2-3,TRBD2,TGCGCCAGCAGCCAAGGACTAGCGGCAGATACGCAGTATTTT,CASSQGLAADTQYF
TRBV4-1,-,TRBJ2-3,TRBD2,TGCGCCAGCAGTCAAGGACTAGGGACAGATACGCAGTATTTT,CASSQGLGTDTQYF
TRBV6-1,-,TRBJ1-1,-,TGTGCCAGCTTCACGGGGGTAATCACTGAAGCTTTCTTT,CASFTGVITEAFF
TRBV13,-,TRBJ2-1,-,TGTGCCAGCAGCTTAGGACTTGGAGGATACGGTGAGCAGTTCTTC,CASSLGLGGYGEQFF
TRBV5-5,few,TRBJ1-1,-,TGTGCCAGCAGCTGCGAAAGGGGCCGTGGAGCTTTCTTT,CASSCERGRGAFF
TRBV19,-,TRBJ2-7,TRBD2,TGTGCCAGTAGTACCCTACGACTAGCGGGAGAGGAGCAGTACTTC,CASSTLRLAGEEQYF
TRBV11-1,-,TRBJ2-1,TRBD2,TGTGCCAGCAGCTTAGGCCTAGCGGGAGTGGGGTCCTACAATGAGCAGTTCTTC,CASSLGLAGVGSYNEQFF
TRBV7-8,-,TRBJ2-7,TRBD1,TGTGCCAGCAGCTTAATCCGGACAGGGGGCTACGACGAGCAGTACTTC,CASSLIRTGGYDEQYF
TRBV27,-,TRBJ2-1,-,TGTGCCAGCAGGGGTGGGACCATCAATGAGCAGTTCTTC,CASRGGTINEQFF
TRBV10-1,-,TRBJ2-7,TRBD1,TGCGCCAGCAATTTAGGGGAACCGGGACAGGGGAACCACGAGCAGTACTTC,CASNLGEPGQGNHEQYF
TRBV18,once,TRBJ2-5,TRBD1,TGTGCCAGCTCACCAGGGACAGGGGGCCAAGAGACCCAGTACTTC,CASSPGTGGQETQYF
TRBV5-1,-,TRBJ2-5,TRBD2,TGCGCCAGCAGCTTGGCCGGGCAGGGAGGGGAGACCCAGTACTTC,CASSLAGQGGETQYF
TRBV28,-,TRBJ2-1,TRBD2,TGTGCCAGCAGCGCCCGACTAGCGAGCTACAATGAGCAGTTCTTC,CASSARLASYNEQFF
TRBV7-3,-,TRBJ2-1,-,TGTGCCAGCAGCAAAGGGGGGGGCAATGAGCAGTTCTTC,CASSKGGGNEQFF
TRBV28,-,TRBJ2-7,-,TGTGCCAGCAGTGGCGCACTAGGTCTAACCTACGAGCAGTACTTC,CASSGALGLTYEQYF
TRBV7-6,-,TRBJ1-3,TRBD1,TGTGCCAGCAGCTTGGGGACAGGGAGAGGGGGAAACACCATATATTTT,CASSLGTGRGGNTIYF
TRBV29-1,-,TRBJ2-1,TRBD2,TGCAGCGTTGATAGTTGGACTAGTACATTTGACCTTACGGACAATGAGCAGTTCTTC,CSVDSWTSTFDLTDNEQFF
TRBV7-2,-,TRBJ2-7,TRBD2,TGTGCCAGCAGCTTAGGGGGGGAGGGAAGAGAGCAGTACTTC,CASSLGGEGREQYF
TRBV4-2,medium-sized,TRBJ2-7,-,TGTGCCAGCAGCCAGATCCGGGACGGGAGATACGAGCAGTACTTC,CASSQIRDGRYEQYF
TRBV7-9,-,TRBJ1-1,-,TGTGCCAGCAGCCCTTACACTGAAGCTTTCTTT,CASSPYTEAFF
TRBV27,-,TRBJ1-2,-,TGTGCCAGCAGTTTACCCCGAGACTATGGCTACACCTTC,CASSLPRDYGYTF
TRBV7-2,-,TRBJ2-2,-,TGTGCCAGCAGCTTACGACAGACGAACACCGGGGAGCTGTTTTTT,CASSLRQTNTGELFF
TRBV6-5,-,TRBJ2-5,-,TGTGCCAGCAGTTACTCTTCAGGGGCGCTTGAGACCCAGTACTTC,CASSYSSGALETQYF
TRBV19,-,TRBJ2-7,-,TGTGCCAGTAGGGTGGCCGGCAACTACGAGCAGTACTTC,CASRVAGNYEQYF
TRBV27,-,TRBJ1-4,-,TGTGCCAGCAGTTTAAGTGGCGCAGCTGCAACTAATGAAAAACTGTTTTTT,CASSLSGAAATNEKLFF
TRBV10-3,-,TRBJ1-1,TRBD1,TGTGCCATCAGTGAAGGGACAGGGAACACTGAAGCTTTCTTT,CAISEGTGNTEAFF
TRBV12-5,-,TRBJ2-1,-,TGTGCTAGTGGTTTGGTACCAACCAAAGGCGATGAGCAGTTCTTC,CASGLVPTKGDEQFF
TRBV28,-,TRBJ1-4,-,TGTGCCAGCAGTTCCACCGGGGGACTTCGGGAAAAACTGTTTTTT,CASSSTGGLREKLFF
TRBV5-1,few,TRBJ1-4,-,TGCGCCAGCAGCCCCTGGAGCCCCGAAAAACTGTTTTTT,CASSPWSPEKLFF
TRBV4-2,-,TRBJ2-1,-,TGTGCCAGCAGCCAAGCCGGTGCCGGGGGTCATGAGCAGTTCTTC,CASSQAGAGGHEQFF
TRBV6-6,-,TRBJ2-4,-,TGTGCCAGCAGTTTAGCAGCCAAAAACATTCAGTACTTC,CASSLAAKNIQYF
TRBV11-2,-,TRBJ2-7,TRBD2,TGTGCCAGCAGCTTAGGATCCGGGACTAGCGGCACCTACGAGCAGTACTTC,CASSLGSGTSGTYEQYF
TRBV4-3,-,TRBJ1-4,-,TGCGCCAGCAGCCAGACAGGAACTAATGAAAAACTGTTTTTT,CASSQTGTNEKLFF
TRBV9,-,TRBJ1-2,TRBD1,TGTGCCAGCAGCGGAGGACAGGATCGAGGCTACACCTTC,CASSGGQDRGYTF
TRBV18,-,TRBJ2-1,TRBD2,TGTGCCAGCTCACCGCTAGCGGGAGGGCAGCAGTTCTTC,CASSPLAGGQQFF
TRBV5-4,-,TRBJ2-7,-,TGTGCCAGCAGTCCCCTTGACAGCGACGCGTACGAGCAGTACTTC,CASSPLDSDAYEQYF
TRBV6-5,-,TRBJ2-2,TRBD1,TGTGCCAGCAGCTTGGACAGGGGAGCCGGGGAGCTGTTTTTT,CASSLDRGAGELFF
TRBV5-4,-,TRBJ2-1,-,TGTGCCAGCAGGATTGGCGGGGCGAGCTACAATGAGCAGTTCTTC,CASRIGGASYNEQFF
TRBV19,once,TRBJ2-2,-,TGTGCCAGTAGTATAGGGTTGGGCACTTACACCGGGGAGCTGTTTTTT,CASSIGLGTYTGELFF
TRBV21-1,-,TRBJ1-3,-,TGTGCCAGCAGCAAAGATGAATGGACAGGGTTCGGAAACACCATATATTTT,CASSKDEWTGFGNTIYF
TRBV15,-,TRBJ1-3,-,TGTGCCACCAGCAGAGATCTGGGAACCGGAAACACCATATATTTT,CATSRDLGTGNTIYF
TRBV4-3,once,TRBJ2-2,-,TGCGCCAGCAGCCAAGACCAGGGGTCCACCGGGGAGCTGTTTTTT,CASSQDQGSTGELFF
TRBV4-2,-,TRBJ1-2,-,TGTGCCAGCAGCCAAACCGGCACAATGACTAGCTATGGCTACACCTTC,CASSQTGTMTSYGYTF
TRBV28,-,TRBJ2-7,-,TGTGCCAGCAGTACCCTTGGAAGGGACCAATACGAGCAGTACTTC,CASSTLGRDQYEQYF
TRBV29-1,-,TRBJ2-1,-,TGCAGCGTTGAAACTCGCCTGAACAATGAGCAGTTCTTC,CSVETRLNNEQFF
TRBV27,-,TRBJ2-5,-,TGTGCCAGCCGTCCCCCAGGGACCCCTGGGACCCAGTACTTC,CASRPPGTPGTQYF
TRBV29-1,-,TRBJ1-2,-,TGCAGCGCCCCCGGTGGGGGGTTGGATGGCTACACCTTC,CSAPGGGLDGYTF
TRBV6-5,once,TRBJ2-2,TRBD1,TGTGCCAGCAGTTACTCAACAGGGGGCTACACCGGGGAGCTGTTTTTT,CASSYSTGGYTGELFF
TRBV9,-,TRBJ1-1,TRBD1,TGTGCCAGCAGCGAAAGGACAGGAGGGGTAGACACTGAAGCTTTCTTT,CASSERTGGVDTEAFF
TRBV11-2,-,TRBJ2-7,TRBD1,TGTGCCAGCAGCTTTAAAGGACAGGGGGCCTACGAGCAGTACTTC,CASSFKGQGAYEQYF
TRBV6-5,few,TRBJ1-5,-,TGTGCCAGCAGTTACTCGGTCCCGGTCAATCAGCCCCAGCATTTT,CASSYSVPVNQPQHF
TRBV19,-,TRBJ2-5,TRBD1,TGTGCCACAGACACAGGGGGCGGCCAAGAGACCCAGTACTTC,CATDTGGGQETQYF